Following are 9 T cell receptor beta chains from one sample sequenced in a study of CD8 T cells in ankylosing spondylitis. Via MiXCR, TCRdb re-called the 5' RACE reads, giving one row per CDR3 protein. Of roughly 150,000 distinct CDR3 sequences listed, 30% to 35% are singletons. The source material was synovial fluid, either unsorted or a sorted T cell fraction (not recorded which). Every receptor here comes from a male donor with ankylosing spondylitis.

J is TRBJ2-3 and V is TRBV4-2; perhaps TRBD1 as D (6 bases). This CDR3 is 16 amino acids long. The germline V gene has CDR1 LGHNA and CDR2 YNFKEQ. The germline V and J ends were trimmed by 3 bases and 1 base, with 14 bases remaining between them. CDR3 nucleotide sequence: TGTGCCAGCAGCCACCCCCAGGGGAGCCGCACAGATACGCAGTATTTT. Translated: CASSHPQGSRTDTQYF.

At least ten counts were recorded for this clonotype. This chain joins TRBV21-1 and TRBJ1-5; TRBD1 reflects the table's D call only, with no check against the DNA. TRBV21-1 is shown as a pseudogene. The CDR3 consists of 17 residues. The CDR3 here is CASSKESRTGGNQPQHF. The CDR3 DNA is TGTGCCAGCAGCAAAGAGAGCCGGACAGGGGGCAATCAGCCCCAGCATTTT.

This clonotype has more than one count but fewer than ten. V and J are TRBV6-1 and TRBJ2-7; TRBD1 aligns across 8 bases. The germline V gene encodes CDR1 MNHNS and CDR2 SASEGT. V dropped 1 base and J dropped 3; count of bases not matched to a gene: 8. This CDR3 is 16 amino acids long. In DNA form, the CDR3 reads TGTGCCAGCAGTGAAGGCTTGGACAGGGAGTTCTACGAGCAGTACTTC. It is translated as CASSEGLDREFYEQYF.

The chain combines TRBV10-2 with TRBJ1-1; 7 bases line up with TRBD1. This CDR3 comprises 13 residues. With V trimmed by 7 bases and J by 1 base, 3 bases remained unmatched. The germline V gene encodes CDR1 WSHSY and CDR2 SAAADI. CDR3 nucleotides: TGCGCCAGCACACAGGGGCCGAACACTGAAGCTTTCTTT. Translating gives CASTQGPNTEAFF.

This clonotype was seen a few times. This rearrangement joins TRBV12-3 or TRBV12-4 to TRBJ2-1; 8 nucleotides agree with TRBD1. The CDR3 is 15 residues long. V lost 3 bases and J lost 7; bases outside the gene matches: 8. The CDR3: CASSLQGAPRNEQFF. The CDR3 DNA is TGTGCCAGCAGTTTGCAGGGGGCGCCTAGGAATGAGCAGTTCTTC.

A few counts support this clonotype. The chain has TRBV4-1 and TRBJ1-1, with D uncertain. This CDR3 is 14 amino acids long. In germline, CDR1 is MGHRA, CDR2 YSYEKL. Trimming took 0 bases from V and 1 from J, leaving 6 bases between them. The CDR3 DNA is TGCGCCAGCAGCCAAGATTGGGCGAACACTGAAGCTTTCTTT. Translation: CASSQDWANTEAFF.

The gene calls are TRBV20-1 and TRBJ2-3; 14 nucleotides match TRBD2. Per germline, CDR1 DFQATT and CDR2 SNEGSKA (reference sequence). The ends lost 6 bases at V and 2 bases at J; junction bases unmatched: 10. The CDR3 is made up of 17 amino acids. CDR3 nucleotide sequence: TGCAGTGCGCCGGGACTAGCGGGAGCTAGTACCACAGATACGCAGTATTTT. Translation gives CSAPGLAGASTTDTQYF.

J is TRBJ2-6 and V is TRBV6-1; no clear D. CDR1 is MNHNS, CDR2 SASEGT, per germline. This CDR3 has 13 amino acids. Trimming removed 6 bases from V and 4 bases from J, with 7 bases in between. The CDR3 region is CASRGPGANVLTF. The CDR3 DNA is TGTGCCAGCAGAGGGCCCGGGGCCAACGTCCTGACTTTC.

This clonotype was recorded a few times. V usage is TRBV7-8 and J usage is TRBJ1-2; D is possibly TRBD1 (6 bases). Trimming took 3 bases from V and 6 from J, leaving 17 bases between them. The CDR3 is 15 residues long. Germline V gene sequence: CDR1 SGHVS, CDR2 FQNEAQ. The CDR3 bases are TGTGCCAGCAGCTTCCGGGGACAAGAGGGCGATGGCTACACCTTC. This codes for CASSFRGQEGDGYTF.